The sequence of this T cell receptor (beta chain) was determined in a study of naive and memory T cell subsets. Whole-study results and caveats: In CD4 and CD8 cells, diversity dropped from naive through EMRA.

The CDR3 runs 14 residues. Germline-derived CDR1 and CDR2 are DFQATT and SNEGSKA (reference sequence). V shed 3 bases and J 7 bases; nucleotides not matched to a gene: 10. An equimolar mix of two oligonucleotides served as the beta constant-region primer for TRBC1 and TRBC2. Via MiXCR, TCRdb re-called the UMI-ligation and nested PCR reads, giving one row per CDR3 protein. The sample has under 100,000 distinct CDR3 sequences, roughly 7% seen once; the top ten hold 1.6%. In the case of this clonotype: The antigen is undetermined.

From the second PCR step, alpha and beta chains were amplified apart. CD4 T cells were positively selected, then CD8 T cells from the CD4-negative fraction. Cells stained for CD3, CD4, CD8, CD45RA and CD27 were sorted into four subsets. This TCR was recovered from a human donor in good health. Sequenced material: central memory CD4+ T cells from blood. The V gene is TRBV20-1, the J gene TRBJ1-2, with 8 nucleotides matching TRBD1. CDR3 nucleotides: TGCAGTGCTAGGGAGACAGGGGCAGTAGGTGGCTACACCTTC. The encoded protein is CSARETGAVGGYTF.